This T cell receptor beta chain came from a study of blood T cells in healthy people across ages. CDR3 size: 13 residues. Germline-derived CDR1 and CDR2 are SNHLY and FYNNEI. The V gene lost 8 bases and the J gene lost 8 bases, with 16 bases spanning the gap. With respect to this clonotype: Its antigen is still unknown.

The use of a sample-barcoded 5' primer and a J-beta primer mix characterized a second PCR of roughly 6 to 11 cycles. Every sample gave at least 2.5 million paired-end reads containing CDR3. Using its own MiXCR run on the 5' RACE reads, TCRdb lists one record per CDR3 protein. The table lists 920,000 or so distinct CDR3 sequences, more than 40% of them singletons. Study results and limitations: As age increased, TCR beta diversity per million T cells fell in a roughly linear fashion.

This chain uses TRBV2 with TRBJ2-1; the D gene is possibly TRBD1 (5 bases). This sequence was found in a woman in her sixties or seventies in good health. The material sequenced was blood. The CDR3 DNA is TGTGCCAGCTCGAGACAGTTTGGGGATGAGCAGTTCTTC. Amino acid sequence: CASSRQFGDEQFF.